This TCR beta chain was profiled in a study of blood T cell repertoires in COVID-19. The method was immunoSEQ multiplex PCR; TCRdb's version includes in-frame clones alone and lacks a portion of them. The sample consists of roughly 150,000 clones, 70% to 90% of them appearing once. This CDR3 has 13 amino acids. Germline V CDR1 and CDR2: SGHAT, FQNNGV. Trimming cost V 5 bases and J 8 bases, with 15 bases left between them. Material: peripheral blood. The TCR sequence derives from a human donor in a cohort sampled during active COVID-19. The gene calls are TRBV11-2 and TRBJ1-1; D is unclear. The CDR3 DNA follows: TGTGCCAGCAGCCCCCTAGTGGGCGGGGAAGCTTTCTTT. This codes for CASSPLVGGEAFF. The variable domain in full, completed from reference TRBV11-2 and TRBJ1-1, reads EAGVAQSPRYKIIEKRQSVAFWCNPISGHATLYWYQQILGQGPKLLIQFQNNGVVDDSQLPKDRFSAERLKGVDSTLKIQPAKLEDSAVYLCASSPLVGGEAFFGQGTRLTVV.